Detailed here is one T cell receptor beta chain. What it binds is unknown. The sample is drawn from a study of CD8 T cells in ankylosing spondylitis. Notes on the study in general: About 8 highly homologous variants made up a TCR beta motif, and this motif appeared characteristic of ankylosing spondylitis blood. From matched ankylosing spondylitis synovial fluid, disease-linked clones were reportedly recovered at significantly enriched levels. Earlier studies detected some motif variants in reactive arthritis synovial fluid and blood.

Libraries for TCR beta were made by quantitative 5'-RACE with molecular barcodes. TCRdb called the 5' RACE reads again in MiXCR, with one record for every CDR3 protein. Among about 310,000 distinct CDR3 sequences listed, around 20% were seen once. Trimming shortened V by 6 bases and J by 5 bases, and 17 bases separated the two germline ends. The CDR3 loop spans 14 amino acids. CDR1 and CDR2 (germline): MDHEN, SYDVKM. The specimen sequenced was blood, either unsorted or a sorted T cell fraction (not recorded which). The sequence came from a female donor with ankylosing spondylitis or in good health (not recorded which). The chain is built from TRBV28 and TRBJ2-7; D might be TRBD1 (5 bases). Here the CDR3 DNA reads TGTGCCAGCAGCCGACAGATCAAGTCCCACGAGCAGTACTTC. It translates to CASSRQIKSHEQYF.